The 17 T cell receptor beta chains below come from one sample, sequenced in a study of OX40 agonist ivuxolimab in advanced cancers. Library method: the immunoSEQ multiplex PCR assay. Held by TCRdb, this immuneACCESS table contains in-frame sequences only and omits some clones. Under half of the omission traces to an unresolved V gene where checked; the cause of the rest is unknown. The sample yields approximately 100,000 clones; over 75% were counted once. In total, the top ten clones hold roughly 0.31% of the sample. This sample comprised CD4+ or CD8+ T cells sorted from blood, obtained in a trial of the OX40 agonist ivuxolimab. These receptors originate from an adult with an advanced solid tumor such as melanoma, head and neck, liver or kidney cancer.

The chain's CDR3 is CASSYSRDSYNEQFF. DNA for the CDR3: TGTGCCAGCAGTTACTCACGGGATTCCTACAATGAGCAGTTCTTC. This chain joins TRBV6-6 and TRBJ2-1, with D perhaps matching TRBD2 (5 bases). CDR1 is MNHNY, CDR2 SVGAGI, per germline (reference sequence). The CDR3 covers 15 residues. Trimming pared 0 bases from V and 1 base from J, leaving 7 bases between.

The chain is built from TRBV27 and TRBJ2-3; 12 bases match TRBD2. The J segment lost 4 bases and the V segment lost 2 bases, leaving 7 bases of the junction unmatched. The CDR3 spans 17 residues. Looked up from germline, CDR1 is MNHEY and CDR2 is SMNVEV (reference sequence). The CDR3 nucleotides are TGTGCCAGCAGTTTAACGCTAGCGGGAGGGTCCCCAGATACGCAGTATTTT. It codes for CASSLTLAGGSPDTQYF.

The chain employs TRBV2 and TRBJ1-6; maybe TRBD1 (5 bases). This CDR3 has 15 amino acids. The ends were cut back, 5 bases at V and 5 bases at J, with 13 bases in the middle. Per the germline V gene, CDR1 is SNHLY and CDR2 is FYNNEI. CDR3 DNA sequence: TGTGCCAGCAGTTTACTGACAGTTCATAATTCACCCCTCCACTTT. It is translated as CASSLLTVHNSPLHF.

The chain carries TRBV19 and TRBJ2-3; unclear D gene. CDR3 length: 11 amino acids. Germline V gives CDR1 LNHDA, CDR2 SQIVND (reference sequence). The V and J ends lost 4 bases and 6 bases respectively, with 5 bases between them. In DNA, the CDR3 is TGTGCCAGTAGTAGCGCGGATACGCAGTATTTT. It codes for CASSSADTQYF.

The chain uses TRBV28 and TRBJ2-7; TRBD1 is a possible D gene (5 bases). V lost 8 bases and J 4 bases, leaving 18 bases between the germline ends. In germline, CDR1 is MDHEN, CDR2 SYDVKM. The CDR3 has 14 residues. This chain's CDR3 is CASPLGQGQYEQYF. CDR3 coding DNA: TGTGCCAGCCCCCTCGGGCAGGGTCAGTACGAGCAGTACTTC.

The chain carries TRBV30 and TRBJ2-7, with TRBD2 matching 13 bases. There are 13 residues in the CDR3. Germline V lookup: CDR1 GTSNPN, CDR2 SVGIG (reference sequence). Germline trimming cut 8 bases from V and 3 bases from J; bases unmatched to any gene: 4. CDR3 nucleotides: TGTGCCGGCCGGACTAGCGGGAGCTACGAGCAGTACTTC. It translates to CAGRTSGSYEQYF.

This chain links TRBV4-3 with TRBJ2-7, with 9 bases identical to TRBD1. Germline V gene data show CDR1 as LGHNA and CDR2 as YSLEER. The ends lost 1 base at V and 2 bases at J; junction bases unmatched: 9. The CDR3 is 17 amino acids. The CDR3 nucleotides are TGCGCCAGCAGCCAAGTACAGGGGGCCGGAGTGGCCTACGAGCAGTACTTC. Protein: CASSQVQGAGVAYEQYF.

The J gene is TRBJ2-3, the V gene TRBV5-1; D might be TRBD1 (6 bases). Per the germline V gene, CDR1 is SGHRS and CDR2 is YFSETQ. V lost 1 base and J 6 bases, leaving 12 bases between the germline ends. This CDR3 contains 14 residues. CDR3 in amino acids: CASSLTSGADTQYF. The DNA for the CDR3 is TGCGCCAGCAGCTTGACGTCAGGGGCTGATACGCAGTATTTT.

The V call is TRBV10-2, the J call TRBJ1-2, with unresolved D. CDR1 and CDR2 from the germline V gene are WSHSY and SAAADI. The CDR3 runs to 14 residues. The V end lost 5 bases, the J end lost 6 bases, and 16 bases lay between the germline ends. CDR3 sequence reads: CASSRLRDNDGYTF. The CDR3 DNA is TGCGCCAGCAGTAGGCTGAGGGATAATGATGGCTACACCTTC.

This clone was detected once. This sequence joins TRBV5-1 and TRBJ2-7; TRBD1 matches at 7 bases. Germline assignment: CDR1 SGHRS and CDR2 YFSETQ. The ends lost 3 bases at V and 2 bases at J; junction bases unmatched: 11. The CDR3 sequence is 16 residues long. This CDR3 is CASSSGTPGGAYEQYF. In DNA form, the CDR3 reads TGCGCCAGCAGCTCGGGCACCCCAGGGGGAGCCTACGAGCAGTACTTC.

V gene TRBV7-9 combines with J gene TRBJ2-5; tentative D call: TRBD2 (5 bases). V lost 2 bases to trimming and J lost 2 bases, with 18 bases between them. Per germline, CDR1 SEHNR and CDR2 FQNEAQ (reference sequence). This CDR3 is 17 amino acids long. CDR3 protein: CASSLTTGYPGQETQYF. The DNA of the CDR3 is TGTGCCAGCAGCTTAACTACGGGTTATCCGGGGCAAGAGACCCAGTACTTC. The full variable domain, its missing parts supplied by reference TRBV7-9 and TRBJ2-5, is DTGVSQNPRHKITKRGQNVTFRCDPISEHNRLYWYRQTLGQGPEFLTYFQNEAQLEKSRLLSDRFSAERPKGSFSTLEIQRTEQGDSAMYLCASSLTTGYPGQETQYFGPGTRLLVL.

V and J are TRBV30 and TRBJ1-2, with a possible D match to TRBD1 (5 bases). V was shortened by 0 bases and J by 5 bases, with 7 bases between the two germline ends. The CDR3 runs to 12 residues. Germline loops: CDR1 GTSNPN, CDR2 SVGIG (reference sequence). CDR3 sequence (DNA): TGTGCCTGGAGTGTGGGGGAATATGGCTACACCTTC. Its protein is CAWSVGEYGYTF.

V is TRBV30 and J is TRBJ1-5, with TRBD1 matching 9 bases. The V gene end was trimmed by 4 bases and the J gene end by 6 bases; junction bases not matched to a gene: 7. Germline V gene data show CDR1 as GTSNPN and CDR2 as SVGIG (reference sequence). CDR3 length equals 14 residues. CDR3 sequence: CAWKSGTGSQPQHF. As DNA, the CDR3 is TGTGCCTGGAAGAGTGGGACAGGGTCTCAGCCCCAGCATTTT.

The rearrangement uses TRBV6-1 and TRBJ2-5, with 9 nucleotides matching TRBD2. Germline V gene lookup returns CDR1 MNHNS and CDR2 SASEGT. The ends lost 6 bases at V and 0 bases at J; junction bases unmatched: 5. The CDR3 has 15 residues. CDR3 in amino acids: CASSPRTSDQETQYF. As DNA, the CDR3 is TGTGCCAGCAGCCCGAGGACTAGCGACCAAGAGACCCAGTACTTC.

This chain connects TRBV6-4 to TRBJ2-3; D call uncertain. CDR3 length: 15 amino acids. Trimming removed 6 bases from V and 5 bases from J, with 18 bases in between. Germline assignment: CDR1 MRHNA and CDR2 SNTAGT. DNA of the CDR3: TGTGCCAGCAGCCCCCTCGGGCTAGATCAAGATACGCAGTATTTT. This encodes CASSPLGLDQDTQYF.

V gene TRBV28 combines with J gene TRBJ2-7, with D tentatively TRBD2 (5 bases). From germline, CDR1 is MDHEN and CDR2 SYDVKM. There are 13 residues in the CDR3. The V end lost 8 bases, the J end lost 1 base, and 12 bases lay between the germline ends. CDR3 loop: CASGRAPSYEQYF. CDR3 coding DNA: TGTGCCAGCGGGCGGGCGCCATCCTACGAGCAGTACTTC.

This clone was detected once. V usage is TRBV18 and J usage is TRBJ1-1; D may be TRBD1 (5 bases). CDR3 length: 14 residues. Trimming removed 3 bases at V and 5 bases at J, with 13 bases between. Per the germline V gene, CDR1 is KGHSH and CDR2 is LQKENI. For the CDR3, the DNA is TGTGCCAGCTCACCCCTAGACAGTTGGACTGAAGCTTTCTTT. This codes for CASSPLDSWTEAFF. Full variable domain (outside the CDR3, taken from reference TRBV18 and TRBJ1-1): NAGVMQNPRHLVRRRGQEARLRCSPMKGHSHVYWYRQLPEEGLKFMVYLQKENIIDESGMPKERFSAEFPKEGPSILRIQQVVRGDSAAYFCASSPLDSWTEAFFGQGTRLTVV.